The source of this T cell receptor beta chain is a study of regulatory T cells in long-lasting Graves disease. Described time point: newly diagnosed GD, antithyroid drugs for less than 3 months. PBMCs provided the RNA from which the TCR library was made. This clonotype was observed many times. Its antigen is unknown. Libraries of TCR beta came from iRepertoire HTBI primers plus Arm-PCR of CDR3 regions. MiXCR was run by TCRdb on the multiplex PCR reads, yielding one entry per CDR3 protein. This sample yields about 320,000 distinct CDR3 sequences, of which under 20% are seen a single time; around 37% belongs to the top ten. Study results and caveats: Persistent Graves' patients showed a TCR diversity that was lower than that of newly diagnosed ones. TRBV28, TRBJ1-2 and TRBJ2-5 were favored in persistent disease. Fewer public clonotypes were shared by new patients (approximately 1,000) than by persistent patients (around 2,900).

V gave up 8 bases and J gave up 5 bases, with 19 bases separating them. Per the germline V gene, CDR1 is SNHLY and CDR2 is FYNNEI. The CDR3 totals 16 residues. The rearrangement joins TRBV2 to TRBJ1-6; no reliable D call. The sequences come from peripheral blood mononuclear cells (PBMCs), collected at new diagnosis, from a patient treated with antithyroid drugs. This clonotype was obtained from a female donor with Graves disease. The CDR3 protein is CASVHAPGWDNSPLHF. The CDR3 nucleotides read TGTGCCAGCGTCCATGCCCCGGGGTGGGATAATTCACCCCTCCACTTT. Drawing the rest from reference TRBV2 and TRBJ1-6, the complete variable domain is EPEVTQTPSHQVTQMGQEVILRCVPISNHLYFYWYRQILGQKVEFLVSFYNNEISEKSEIFDDQFSVERPDGSNFTLKIRSTKLEDSAMYFCASVHAPGWDNSPLHFGNGTRLTVT.